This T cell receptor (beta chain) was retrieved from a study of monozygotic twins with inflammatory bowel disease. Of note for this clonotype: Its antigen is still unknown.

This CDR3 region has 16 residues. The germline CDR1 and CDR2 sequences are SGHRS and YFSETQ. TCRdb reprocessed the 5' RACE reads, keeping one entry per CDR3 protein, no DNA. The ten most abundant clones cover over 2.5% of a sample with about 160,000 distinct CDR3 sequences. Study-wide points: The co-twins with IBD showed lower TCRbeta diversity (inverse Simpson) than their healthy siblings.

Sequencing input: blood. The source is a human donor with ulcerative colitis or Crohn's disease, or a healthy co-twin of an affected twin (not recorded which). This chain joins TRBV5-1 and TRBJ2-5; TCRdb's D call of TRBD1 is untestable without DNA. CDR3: CASSVAPVGVGETQYF.